These 9 T cell receptor beta chains originate from one sample sequenced in a study of long-term antiretroviral therapy in people with HIV (dated by TCRdb to 2021 to 2024). The immunoSEQ hsTCRB v3.0 assay was used at survey level resolution to sequence the TRB variable region. Drawn from immuneACCESS, this table holds only the in-frame rearrangements with V and J called that TCRdb kept. Clones are partly lost; checked studies trace under half to an unresolved V gene and leave the rest unexplained. This sample comprises about 29,000 clones, 95% of them detected only once. About 8% of the sample comes from the top ten. The sample consisted of unsorted PBMCs, taken 5.3 years after starting antiretroviral therapy. These receptors were collected from a man aged 30-40 years with HIV.

This chain links TRBV11-3 with TRBJ2-7; a weak D match, TRBD1 (5 bases). The V end was cut by 1 base, the J end by 3 bases, with 7 bases between. CDR3 length: 13 amino acids. CDR1 is SGHNT and CDR2 is YENEEA in the germline V gene. DNA for the CDR3: TGTGCCAGCAGCTTAGCCCAGGGCTACGAGCAGTACTTC. Translated: CASSLAQGYEQYF.

V gene TRBV4-1 combines with J gene TRBJ2-2, with no clear D. CDR1 is MGHRA, CDR2 YSYEKL, per germline. Between the trimmed V and J ends, which lost 1 base and 2 bases, there was a span of 11 bases. The CDR3 sequence is 16 residues long. CDR3 sequence: CASSQGIGVNTGELFF. The DNA of the CDR3 is TGCGCCAGCAGCCAAGGTATTGGGGTTAACACCGGGGAGCTGTTTTTT.

This chain joins TRBV4-2 and TRBJ2-7; D is perhaps TRBD2 (7 bases). CDR3 size: 14 residues. The V gene's germline CDR1 is LGHNA and CDR2 YNFKEQ. Deletions cut 4 bases from V and 5 bases from J, with 15 bases between. The DNA for the CDR3 is TGTGCCAGCAGCCTTTCCCGGGGGGCCCACGAGCAGTACTTC. Translation gives CASSLSRGAHEQYF.

CDR3: CASSYGAGTNEQFF. The CDR3, as DNA: TGTGCCAGCAGTTACGGAGCGGGGACCAATGAGCAGTTCTTC. The chain recombines TRBV6-5 with TRBJ2-1; TRBD2 matches at 7 bases. J gave up 6 bases and V 2 bases, and 4 bases lay outside the gene matches. The CDR3 consists of 14 residues. Germline V lookup: CDR1 MNHEY, CDR2 SVGAGI.

The CDR3 nucleotides are TGTGCCAGCAGAAGGAGCAATCAGCCCCAGCATTTT. Encoded protein: CASRRSNQPQHF. The gene calls are TRBV6-5 and TRBJ1-5; no clear D gene. CDR1 MNHEY and CDR2 SVGAGI come from the germline V gene. V was clipped by 6 bases and J by 1 base, with 4 bases between them. CDR3 size: 12 residues.

CDR3 region: CASSPVLTDTQYF. CDR3 DNA: TGTGCCAGCAGCCCCGTACTTACAGATACGCAGTATTTT. The rearrangement uses TRBV27 and TRBJ2-3; D is uncertain. The CDR3 has 13 residues. V lost 6 bases and J lost 3, with 10 bases in between. The germline gives CDR1 MNHEY, CDR2 SMNVEV (reference sequence).

This chain joins TRBV4-3 and TRBJ2-6; maybe TRBD2 (5 bases). Germline V gene sequence: CDR1 LGHNA, CDR2 YSLEER. CDR3 length: 16 amino acids. V was cut by 0 bases and J by 1 base, with 7 bases left in between. CDR3 nucleotide sequence: TGCGCCAGCAGCCAAGACCGAGGGTCTGGGGCCAACGTCCTGACTTTC. Translating gives CASSQDRGSGANVLTF.

This clone was seen only once. The chain uses TRBV2 and TRBJ1-2, with TRBD1 identical over 7 bases. Germline loops: CDR1 SNHLY, CDR2 FYNNEI. Unmatched junction bases numbered 2, after V lost 2 bases and J lost 2 bases. The CDR3 loop spans 14 amino acids. This CDR3 reads CASSESRGNYGYTF. CDR3 sequence (DNA): TGTGCCAGCAGTGAAAGCAGGGGGAACTATGGCTACACCTTC. Complete variable domain (other parts from reference TRBV2 and TRBJ1-2): EPEVTQTPSHQVTQMGQEVILRCVPISNHLYFYWYRQILGQKVEFLVSFYNNEISEKSEIFDDQFSVERPDGSNFTLKIRSTKLEDSAMYFCASSESRGNYGYTFGSGTRLTVV.

The J gene is TRBJ1-5, the V gene TRBV6-1; D is perhaps TRBD1 (5 bases). Germline V CDR1 and CDR2: MNHNS, SASEGT. This CDR3 has 16 residues. Between the trimmed V and J ends, which lost 0 bases and 6 bases, there was a span of 15 bases. The CDR3 DNA follows: TGTGCCAGCAGTGAAGCGGTGGGCGGGGGGGGTCAGCCCCAGCATTTT. This gives the protein CASSEAVGGGGQPQHF.